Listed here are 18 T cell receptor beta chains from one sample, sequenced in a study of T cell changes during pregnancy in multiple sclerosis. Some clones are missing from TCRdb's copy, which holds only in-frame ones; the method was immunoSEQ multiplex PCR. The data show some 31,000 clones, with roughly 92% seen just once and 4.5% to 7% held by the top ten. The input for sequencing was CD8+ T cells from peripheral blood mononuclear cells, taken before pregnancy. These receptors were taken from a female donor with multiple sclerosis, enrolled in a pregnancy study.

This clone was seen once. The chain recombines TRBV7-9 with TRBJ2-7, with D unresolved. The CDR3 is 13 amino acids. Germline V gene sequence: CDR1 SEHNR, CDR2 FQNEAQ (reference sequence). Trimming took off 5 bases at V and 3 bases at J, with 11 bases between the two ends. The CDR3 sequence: CASSPDSRYEQYF. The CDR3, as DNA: TGTGCCAGCAGCCCTGACTCCCGCTACGAGCAGTACTTC.

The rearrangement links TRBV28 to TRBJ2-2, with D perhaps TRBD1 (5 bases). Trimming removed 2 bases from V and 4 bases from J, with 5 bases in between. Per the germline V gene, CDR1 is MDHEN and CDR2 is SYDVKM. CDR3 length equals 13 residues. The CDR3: CASSLRGTGELFF. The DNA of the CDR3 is TGTGCCAGCAGTTTAAGGGGCACCGGGGAGCTGTTTTTT.

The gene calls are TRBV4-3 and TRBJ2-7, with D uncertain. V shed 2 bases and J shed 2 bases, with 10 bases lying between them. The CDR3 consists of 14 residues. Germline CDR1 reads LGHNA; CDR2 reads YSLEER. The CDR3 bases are TGCGCCAGCAGCCAATATGGCGGTCCCTACGAGCAGTACTTC. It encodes CASSQYGGPYEQYF.

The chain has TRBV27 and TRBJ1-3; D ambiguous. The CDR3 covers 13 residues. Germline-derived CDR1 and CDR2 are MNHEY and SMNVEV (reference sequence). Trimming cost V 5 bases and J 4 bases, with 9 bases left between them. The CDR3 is CASSPNFGNTIYF. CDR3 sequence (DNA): TGTGCCAGCAGTCCCAACTTCGGAAACACCATATATTTT.

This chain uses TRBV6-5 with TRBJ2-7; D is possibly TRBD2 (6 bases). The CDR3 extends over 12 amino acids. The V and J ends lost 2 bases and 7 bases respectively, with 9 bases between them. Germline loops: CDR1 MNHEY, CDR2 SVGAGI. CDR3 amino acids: CASSYGGREQYF. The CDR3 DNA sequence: TGTGCCAGCAGTTACGGGGGGAGAGAGCAGTACTTC.

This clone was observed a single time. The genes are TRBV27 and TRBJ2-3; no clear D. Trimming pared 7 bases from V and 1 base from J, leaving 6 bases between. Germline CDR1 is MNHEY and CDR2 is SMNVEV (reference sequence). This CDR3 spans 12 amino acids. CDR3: CASISGTDTQYF. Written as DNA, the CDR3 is TGTGCCAGCATTTCGGGCACAGATACGCAGTATTTT.

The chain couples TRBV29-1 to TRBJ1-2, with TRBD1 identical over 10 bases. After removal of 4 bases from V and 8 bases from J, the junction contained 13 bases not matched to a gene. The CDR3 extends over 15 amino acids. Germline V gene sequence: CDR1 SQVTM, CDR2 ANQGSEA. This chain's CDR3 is CSVGDTGQGKIGYTF. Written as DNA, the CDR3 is TGCAGCGTTGGGGATACGGGACAGGGGAAGATAGGCTACACCTTC.

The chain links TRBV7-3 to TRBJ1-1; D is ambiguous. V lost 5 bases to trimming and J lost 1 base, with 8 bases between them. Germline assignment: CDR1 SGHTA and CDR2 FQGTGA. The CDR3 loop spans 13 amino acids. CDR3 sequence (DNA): TGTGCCAGCAGCCTGGCTTGGAACACTGAAGCTTTCTTT. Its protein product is CASSLAWNTEAFF.

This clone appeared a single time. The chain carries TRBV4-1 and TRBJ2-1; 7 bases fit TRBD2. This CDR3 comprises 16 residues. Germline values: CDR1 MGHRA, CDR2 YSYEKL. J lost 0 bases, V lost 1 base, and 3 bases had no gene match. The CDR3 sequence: CASSQVAGVSYNEQFF. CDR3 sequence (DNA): TGCGCCAGCAGCCAAGTCGCGGGGGTCTCCTACAATGAGCAGTTCTTC.

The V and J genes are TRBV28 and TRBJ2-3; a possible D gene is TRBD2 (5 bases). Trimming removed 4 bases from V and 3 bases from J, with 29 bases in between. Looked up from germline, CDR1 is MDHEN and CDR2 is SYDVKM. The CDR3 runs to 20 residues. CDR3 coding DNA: TGTGCCAGCAGTTCTCTAACGTTAACGTCCAGCGGTCACGGGACAGATACGCAGTATTTT. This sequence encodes CASSSLTLTSSGHGTDTQYF.

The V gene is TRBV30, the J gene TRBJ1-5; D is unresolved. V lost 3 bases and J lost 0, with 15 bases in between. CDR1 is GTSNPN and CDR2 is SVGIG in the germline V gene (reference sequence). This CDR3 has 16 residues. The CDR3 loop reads CAWSRLGLDSNQPQHF. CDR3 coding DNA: TGTGCCTGGAGCCGACTAGGCCTCGATAGCAATCAGCCCCAGCATTTT.

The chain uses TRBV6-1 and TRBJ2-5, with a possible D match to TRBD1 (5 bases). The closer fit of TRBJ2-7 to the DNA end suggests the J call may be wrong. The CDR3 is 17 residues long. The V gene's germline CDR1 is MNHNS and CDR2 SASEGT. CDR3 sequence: CASSVIRVTPEAYEQYF. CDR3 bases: TGTGCCAGCAGTGTTATCAGGGTAACTCCAGAGGCCTACGAGCAGTACTTC.

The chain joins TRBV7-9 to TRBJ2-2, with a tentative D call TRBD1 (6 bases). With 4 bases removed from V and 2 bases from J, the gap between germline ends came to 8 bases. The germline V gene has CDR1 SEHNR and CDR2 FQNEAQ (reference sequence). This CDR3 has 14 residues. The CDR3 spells CASSWDTNTGELFF. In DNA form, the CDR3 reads TGTGCCAGCAGCTGGGACACAAACACCGGGGAGCTGTTTTTT.

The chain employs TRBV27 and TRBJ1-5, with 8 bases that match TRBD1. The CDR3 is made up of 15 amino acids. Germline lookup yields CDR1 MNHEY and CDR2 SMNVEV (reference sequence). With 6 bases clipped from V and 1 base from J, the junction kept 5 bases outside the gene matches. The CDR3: CASRQGARSNQPQHF. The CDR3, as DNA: TGTGCCAGCAGGCAGGGGGCGCGAAGCAATCAGCCCCAGCATTTT.

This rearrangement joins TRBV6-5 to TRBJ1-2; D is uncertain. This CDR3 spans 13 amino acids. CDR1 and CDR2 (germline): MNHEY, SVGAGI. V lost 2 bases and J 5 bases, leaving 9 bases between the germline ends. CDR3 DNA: TGTGCCAGCAGTTACGGGCAGGCTTATGGCTACACCTTC. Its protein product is CASSYGQAYGYTF.

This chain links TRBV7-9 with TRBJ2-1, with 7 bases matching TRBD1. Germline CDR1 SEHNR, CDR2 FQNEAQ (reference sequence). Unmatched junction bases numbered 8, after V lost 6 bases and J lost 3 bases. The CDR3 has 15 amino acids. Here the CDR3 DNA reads TGTGCCAGCAGGACAGCCGGGACAGTCTACAATGAGCAGTTCTTC. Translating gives CASRTAGTVYNEQFF. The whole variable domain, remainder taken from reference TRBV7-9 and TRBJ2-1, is DTGVSQNPRHKITKRGQNVTFRCDPISEHNRLYWYRQTLGQGPEFLTYFQNEAQLEKSRLLSDRFSAERPKGSFSTLEIQRTEQGDSAMYLCASRTAGTVYNEQFFGPGTRLTVL.

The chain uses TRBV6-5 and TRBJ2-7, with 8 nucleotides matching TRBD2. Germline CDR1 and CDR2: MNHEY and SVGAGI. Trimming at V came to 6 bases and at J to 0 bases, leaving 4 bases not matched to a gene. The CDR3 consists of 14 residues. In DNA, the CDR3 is TGTGCCAGCAGCCGACTAGCGAGCTCCTACGAGCAGTACTTC. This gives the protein CASSRLASSYEQYF.

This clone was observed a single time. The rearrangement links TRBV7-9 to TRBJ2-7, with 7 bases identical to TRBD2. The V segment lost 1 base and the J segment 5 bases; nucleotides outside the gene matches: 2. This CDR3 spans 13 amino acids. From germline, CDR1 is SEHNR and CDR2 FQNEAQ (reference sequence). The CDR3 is CASSLGRGNEQYF. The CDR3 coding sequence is TGTGCCAGCAGCTTAGGGCGGGGGAACGAGCAGTACTTC. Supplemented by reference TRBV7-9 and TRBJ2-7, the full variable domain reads DTGVSQNPRHKITKRGQNVTFRCDPISEHNRLYWYRQTLGQGPEFLTYFQNEAQLEKSRLLSDRFSAERPKGSFSTLEIQRTEQGDSAMYLCASSLGRGNEQYFGPGTRLTVT.